This T cell receptor beta chain comes out of a study of blood T cell repertoires in COVID-19. On the study more broadly: Specimens from acute and convalescent COVID-19 originated in the United States, Italy and Spain.

Here immunoSEQ multiplex PCR was the method, and the copy in TCRdb shows in-frame clones only, minus some. The sample contains about 430,000 clones, approximately 91% of which appear only once. V lost 5 bases and J 4 bases, leaving 6 bases between the germline ends. Germline lookup yields CDR1 MDHEN and CDR2 SYDVKM. CDR3 length: 12 residues. Grouping used clinical history reported by participants in a survey and questionnaire. The source is a woman in her late teens or twenties who had been exposed to COVID-19. The chain has TRBV28 and TRBJ1-5, with D hard to call. Sequencing input: PBMCs or T cells enriched from blood (not recorded which). The CDR3 DNA reads TGTGCCAGCAGTCCCCTAAATCAGCCCCAGCATTTT. Protein sequence: CASSPLNQPQHF.